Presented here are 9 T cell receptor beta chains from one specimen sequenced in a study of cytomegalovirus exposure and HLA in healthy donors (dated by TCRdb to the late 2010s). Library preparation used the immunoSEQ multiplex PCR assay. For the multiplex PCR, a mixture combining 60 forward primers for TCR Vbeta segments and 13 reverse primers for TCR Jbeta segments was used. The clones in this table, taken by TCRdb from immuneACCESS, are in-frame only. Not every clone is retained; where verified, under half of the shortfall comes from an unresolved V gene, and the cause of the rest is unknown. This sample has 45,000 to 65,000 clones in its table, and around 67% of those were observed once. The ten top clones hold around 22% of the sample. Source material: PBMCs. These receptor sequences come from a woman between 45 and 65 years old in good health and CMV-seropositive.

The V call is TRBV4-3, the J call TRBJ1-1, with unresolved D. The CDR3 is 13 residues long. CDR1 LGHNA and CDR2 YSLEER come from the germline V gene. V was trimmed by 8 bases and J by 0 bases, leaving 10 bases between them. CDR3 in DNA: TGCGCCAGCCAAGCCTTCATGAACACTGAAGCTTTCTTT. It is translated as CASQAFMNTEAFF.

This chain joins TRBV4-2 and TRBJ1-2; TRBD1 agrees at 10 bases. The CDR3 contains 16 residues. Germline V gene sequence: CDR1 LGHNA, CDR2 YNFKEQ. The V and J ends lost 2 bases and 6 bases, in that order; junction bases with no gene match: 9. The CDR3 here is CASSQTTTDRGHGYTF. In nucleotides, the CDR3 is TGTGCCAGCAGCCAAACCACAACCGACAGGGGGCATGGCTACACCTTC.

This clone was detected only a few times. The CDR3: CASISWTGTSNQPQHF. CDR3 coding DNA: TGTGCCAGCATTTCTTGGACAGGGACAAGCAATCAGCCCCAGCATTTT. The chain joins TRBV5-8 to TRBJ1-5, with TRBD1 identical over 8 bases. Germline V gives CDR1 SGHTS, CDR2 YDEGEE. V lost 6 bases to trimming and J lost 1 base; unmatched junction nucleotides: 9. The CDR3 sequence is 16 residues long.

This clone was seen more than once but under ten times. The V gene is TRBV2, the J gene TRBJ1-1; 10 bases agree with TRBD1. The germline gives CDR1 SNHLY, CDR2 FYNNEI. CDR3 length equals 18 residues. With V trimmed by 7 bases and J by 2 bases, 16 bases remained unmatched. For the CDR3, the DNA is TGTGCCAGCAAAGACAGGGGGCGCCGGGTCGCGGGAAACACTGAAGCTTTCTTT. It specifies CASKDRGRRVAGNTEAFF.

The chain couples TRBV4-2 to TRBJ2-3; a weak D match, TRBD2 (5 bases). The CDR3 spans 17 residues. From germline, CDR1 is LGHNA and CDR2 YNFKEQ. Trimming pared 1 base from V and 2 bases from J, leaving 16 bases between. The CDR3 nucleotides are TGTGCCAGCAGCCAAGCCTCTGTCAAGAGGGACACAGATACGCAGTATTTT. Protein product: CASSQASVKRDTDTQYF.

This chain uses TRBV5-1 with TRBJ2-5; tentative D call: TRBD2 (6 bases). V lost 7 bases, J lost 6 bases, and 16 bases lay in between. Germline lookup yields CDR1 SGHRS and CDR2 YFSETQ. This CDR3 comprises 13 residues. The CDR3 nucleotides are TGCGCCAGCCTACCGGGGGAAGGAAAGACCCAGTACTTC. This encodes CASLPGEGKTQYF. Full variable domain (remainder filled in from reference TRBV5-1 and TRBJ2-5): KAGVTQTPRYLIKTRGQQVTLSCSPISGHRSVSWYQQTPGQGLQFLFEYFSETQRNKGNFPGRFSGRQFSNSRSEMNVSTLELGDSALYLCASLPGEGKTQYFGPGTRLLVL.

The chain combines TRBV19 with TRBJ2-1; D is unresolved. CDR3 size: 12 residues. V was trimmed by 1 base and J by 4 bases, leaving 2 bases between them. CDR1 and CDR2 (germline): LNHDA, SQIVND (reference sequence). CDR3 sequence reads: CASSIAYNEQFF. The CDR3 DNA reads TGTGCCAGTAGTATAGCGTACAATGAGCAGTTCTTC.

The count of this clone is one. CDR3 DNA: TGTGCCAGCAGTGGGGGGACTAAGCGGGAATTAGGTGAGCAGTTCTTC. Translating gives CASSGGTKRELGEQFF. The chain has TRBV28 and TRBJ2-1; 7 positions agree with TRBD2. Germline CDR1 MDHEN, CDR2 SYDVKM. This CDR3 is built from 16 residues. Losses at the gene ends were 5 bases for V and 9 bases for J; bases not matched to a gene: 16.

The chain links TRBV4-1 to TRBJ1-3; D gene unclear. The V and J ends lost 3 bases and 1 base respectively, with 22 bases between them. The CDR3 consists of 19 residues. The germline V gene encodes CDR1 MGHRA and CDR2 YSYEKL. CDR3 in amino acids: CASSQTGSLGSLSGNTIYF. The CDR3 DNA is TGCGCCAGCAGCCAGACCGGGTCTCTCGGCTCTCTTTCTGGAAACACCATATATTTT.